This TCR beta chain stems from a study of vaccination and CD4 T cells after COVID-19. Study in general: Vaccinees got either two BNT162b2 doses or two mRNA-1273 doses. Overlapping spike peptides of SARS-CoV-2, HCoV-NL63, HCoV-OC43 and HCoV-229E were used, and cells were stimulated with them. Overall study findings and caveats: Median numbers of SARS-CoV-2-reactive clonotypes increased from approximately 21 to 38 (not a significant change).

In the case of this clonotype: Its antigen remains unidentified.

Documented time point: late sampling 161 to 241 days after vaccination in a few convalescent patients. Treatment meaning: roughly ten-day PBMC culture with coronavirus spike peptide pools or control peptides (ViraFEST assay). Once obtained from cultured CD4+ T cells, the DNA was sequenced using the Oncomine TCR Beta short-read assay. A single record per CDR3 protein comes from TCRdb applying MiXCR to the PCR reads. Of around 23,000 distinct CDR3 sequences listed, about 45% were seen once; the top ten hold 4.9%. The length of the CDR3 is 15 residues. Germline V gene lookup returns CDR1 MNHEY and CDR2 SVGAGI. Germline trimming cut 4 bases from V and 7 bases from J; bases unmatched to any gene: 9.

Here the sequenced sample was CD4+ T cells from blood, cultured in vitro, taken about 7 months after SARS-CoV-2 vaccination. The rearrangement joins TRBV6-5 to TRBJ1-5; 8 bases align to TRBD1. This sequence was found in a human donor who had recovered from COVID-19. The CDR3 here is CASSSMDRVSQPQHF. In DNA form, the CDR3 reads TGTGCCAGCAGTTCGATGGACAGGGTCTCACAGCCCCAGCATTTT.